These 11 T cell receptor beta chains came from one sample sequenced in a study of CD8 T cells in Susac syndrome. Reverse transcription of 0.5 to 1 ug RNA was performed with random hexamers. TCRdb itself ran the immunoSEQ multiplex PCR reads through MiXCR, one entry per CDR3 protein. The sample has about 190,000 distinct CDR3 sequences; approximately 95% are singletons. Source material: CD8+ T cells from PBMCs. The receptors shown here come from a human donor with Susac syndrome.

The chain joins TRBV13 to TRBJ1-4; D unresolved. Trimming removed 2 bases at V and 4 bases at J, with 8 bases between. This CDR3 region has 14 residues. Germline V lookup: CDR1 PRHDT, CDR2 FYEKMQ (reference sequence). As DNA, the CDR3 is TGTGCCAGCAGCTTACGGGGATATAATGAAAAACTGTTTTTT. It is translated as CASSLRGYNEKLFF. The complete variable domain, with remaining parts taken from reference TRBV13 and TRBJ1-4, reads AAGVIQSPRHLIKEKRETATLKCYPIPRHDTVYWYQQGPGQDPQFLISFYEKMQSDKGSIPDRFSAQQFSDYHSELNMSSLELGDSALYFCASSLRGYNEKLFFGSGTQLSVL.

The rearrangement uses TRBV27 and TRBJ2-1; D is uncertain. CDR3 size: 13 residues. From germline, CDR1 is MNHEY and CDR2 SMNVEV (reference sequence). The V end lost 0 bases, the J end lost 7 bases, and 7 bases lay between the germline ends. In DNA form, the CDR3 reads TGTGCCAGCAGTTTATCCACTTTAAATGAGCAGTTCTTC. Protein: CASSLSTLNEQFF.

This CDR3 is CASSSRGTEAFF. CDR3 in DNA: TGTGCCAGCAGCTCCCGCGGCACTGAAGCTTTCTTT. The chain carries TRBV11-2 and TRBJ1-1; D unresolved. Germline loops: CDR1 SGHAT, CDR2 FQNNGV. The CDR3 is 12 residues long. V was trimmed by 4 bases and J by 4 bases, leaving 7 bases between them.

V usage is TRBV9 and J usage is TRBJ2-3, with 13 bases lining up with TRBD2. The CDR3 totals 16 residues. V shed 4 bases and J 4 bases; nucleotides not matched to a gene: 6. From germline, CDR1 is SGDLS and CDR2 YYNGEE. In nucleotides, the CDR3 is TGTGCCAGCAGCCCAGGACTAGCGGGAGCAGCAGATACGCAGTATTTT. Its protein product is CASSPGLAGAADTQYF.

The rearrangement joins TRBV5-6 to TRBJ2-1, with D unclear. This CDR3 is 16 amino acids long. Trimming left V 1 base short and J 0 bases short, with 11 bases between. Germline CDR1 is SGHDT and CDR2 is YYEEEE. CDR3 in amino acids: CASSLLATDSYNEQFF. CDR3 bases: TGTGCCAGCAGCTTGTTGGCTACCGACTCCTACAATGAGCAGTTCTTC.

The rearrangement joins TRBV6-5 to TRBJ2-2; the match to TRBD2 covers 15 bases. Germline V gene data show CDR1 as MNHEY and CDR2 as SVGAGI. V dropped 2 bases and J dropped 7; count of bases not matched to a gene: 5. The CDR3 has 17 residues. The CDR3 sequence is CASSYGLAGGPGGELFF. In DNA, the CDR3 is TGTGCCAGCAGTTACGGACTAGCGGGAGGGCCGGGCGGGGAGCTGTTTTTT.

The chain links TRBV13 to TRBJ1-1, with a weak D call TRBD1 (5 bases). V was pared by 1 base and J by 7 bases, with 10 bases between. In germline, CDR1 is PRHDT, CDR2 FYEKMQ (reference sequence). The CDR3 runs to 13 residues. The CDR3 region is CASSLDLTGEAFF. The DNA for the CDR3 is TGTGCCAGCAGCTTAGATCTTACAGGTGAAGCTTTCTTT.

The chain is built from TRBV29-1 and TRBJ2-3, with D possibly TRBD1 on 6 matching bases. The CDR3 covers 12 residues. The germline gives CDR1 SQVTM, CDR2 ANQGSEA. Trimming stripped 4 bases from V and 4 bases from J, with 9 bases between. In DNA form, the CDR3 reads TGCAGCGTTGGCCCAGGGGCAGATACGCAGTATTTT. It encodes CSVGPGADTQYF.

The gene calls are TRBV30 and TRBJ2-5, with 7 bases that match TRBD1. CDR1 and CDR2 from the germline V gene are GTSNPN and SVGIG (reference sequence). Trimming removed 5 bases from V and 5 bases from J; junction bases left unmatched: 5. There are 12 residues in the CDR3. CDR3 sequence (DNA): TGTGCCTGGTCGACAGGGTGGGAGACCCAGTACTTC. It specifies CAWSTGWETQYF. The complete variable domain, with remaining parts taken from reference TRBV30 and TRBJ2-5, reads SQTIHQWPATLVQPVGSPLSLECTVEGTSNPNLYWYRQAAGRGLQLLFYSVGIGQISSEVPQNLSASRPQDRQFILSSKKLLLSDSGFYLCAWSTGWETQYFGPGTRLLVL.

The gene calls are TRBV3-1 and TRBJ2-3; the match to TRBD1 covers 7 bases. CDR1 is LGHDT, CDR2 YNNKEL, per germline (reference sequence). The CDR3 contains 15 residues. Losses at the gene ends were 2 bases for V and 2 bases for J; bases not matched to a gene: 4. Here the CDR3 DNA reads TGTGCCAGCAGCCAATGGGACAGCCACACAGATACGCAGTATTTT. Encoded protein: CASSQWDSHTDTQYF.

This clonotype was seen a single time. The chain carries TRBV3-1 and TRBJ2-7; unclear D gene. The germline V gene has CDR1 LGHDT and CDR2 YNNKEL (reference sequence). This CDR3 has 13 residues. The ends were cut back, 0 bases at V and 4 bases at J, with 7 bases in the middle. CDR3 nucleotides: TGTGCCAGCAGCCAAGAAGGCAATTACGAGCAGTACTTC. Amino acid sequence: CASSQEGNYEQYF.